A single T cell receptor (beta chain) is shown here with its context. The antigen remains unidentified. Sequencing used immunoSEQ multiplex PCR; TCRdb keeps in-frame clones, though not all of them. The sample contains 150,000 to 200,000 clones, more than 70% of which appear only once. Donors came from a validation cohort of about 110 subjects, distinct from the first 666-subject cohort. The CDR3 covers 15 residues. Germline V gene sequence: CDR1 SGHRS, CDR2 YFSETQ. The ends were cut back, 4 bases at V and 5 bases at J, with 18 bases in the middle. The entry originates in a study of cytomegalovirus exposure and HLA in healthy donors. Study outcomes and limitations: Cytomegalovirus association was listed for around 180 TCR beta chains. The tendency of first-cohort TCR clusters to co-occur in the roughly 130 validation repertoires emerged from a later analysis. Accounts indicate the classifier identified cytomegalovirus status with strong specificity and sensitivity.

Input material: PBMCs. V gene TRBV5-1 combines with J gene TRBJ1-1; TRBD1 might be the D (5 bases). The TCR originated in a man under 40 in good health and CMV-seropositive. The CDR3 here is CASSTPFSRVTEAFF. The CDR3 DNA reads TGCGCCAGCAGCACTCCATTTTCCAGGGTGACTGAAGCTTTCTTT.